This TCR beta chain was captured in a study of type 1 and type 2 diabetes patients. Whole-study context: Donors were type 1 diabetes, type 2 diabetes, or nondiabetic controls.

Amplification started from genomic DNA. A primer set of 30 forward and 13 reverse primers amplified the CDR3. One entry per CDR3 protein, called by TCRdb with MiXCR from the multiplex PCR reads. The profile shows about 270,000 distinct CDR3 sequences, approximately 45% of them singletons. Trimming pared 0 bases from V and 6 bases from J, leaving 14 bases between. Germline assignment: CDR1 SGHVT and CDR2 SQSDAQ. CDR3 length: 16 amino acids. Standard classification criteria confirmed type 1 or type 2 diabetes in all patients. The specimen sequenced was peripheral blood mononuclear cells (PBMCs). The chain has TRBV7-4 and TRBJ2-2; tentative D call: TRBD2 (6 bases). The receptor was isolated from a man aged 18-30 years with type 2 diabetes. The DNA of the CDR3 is TGTGCCAGCAGCTTAGCGGAGGGGCGCGGACCCGGGGAGCTGTTTTTT. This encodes CASSLAEGRGPGELFF.